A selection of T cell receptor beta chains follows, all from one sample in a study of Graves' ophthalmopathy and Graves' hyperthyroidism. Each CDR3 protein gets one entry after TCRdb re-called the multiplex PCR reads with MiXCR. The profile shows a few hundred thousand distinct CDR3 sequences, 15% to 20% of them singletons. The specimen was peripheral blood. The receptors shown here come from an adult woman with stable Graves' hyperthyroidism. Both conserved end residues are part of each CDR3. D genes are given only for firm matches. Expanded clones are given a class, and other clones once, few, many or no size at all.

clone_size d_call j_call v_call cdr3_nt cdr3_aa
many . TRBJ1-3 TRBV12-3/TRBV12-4 TGTGCCAGCAGGCCAGCACAGACGACGTTTGGAAACACCATATATTTT CASRPAQTTFGNTIYF
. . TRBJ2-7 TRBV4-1 TGCGCCAGCAGCCAAGAAGGTATCCAGGACTACTCCTACGAGCAGTACTTC CASSQEGIQDYSYEQYF
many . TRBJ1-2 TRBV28 TGTGCCAGCAACCCCGCGCCGGATAACTATGGCTACACCTTC CASNPAPDNYGYTF
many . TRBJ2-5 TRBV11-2 TGTGCCAGCAGGCGGACGGCGGAAGGGACCCAGTACTTC CASRRTAEGTQYF
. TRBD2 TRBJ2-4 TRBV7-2 TGTGCCAGCAGCTCTGGTAGCTACCGGGGGGACATTCAGTACTTC CASSSGSYRGDIQYF
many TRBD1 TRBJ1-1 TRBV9 TGTGCCAGCAACTACGGGGAGGGGGCGCACACTGAAGCTTTCTTT CASNYGEGAHTEAFF
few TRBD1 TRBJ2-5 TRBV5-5 TGTGCCAGCAGCTCGTACAGGGGGAGTGAGACCCAGTACTTC CASSSYRGSETQYF
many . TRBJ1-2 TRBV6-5 TGTGCCAGCAGTTACCAGTTTGGCTACACCTTC CASSYQFGYTF
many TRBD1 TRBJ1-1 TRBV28 TGTGCCAGCAGTTTACTTTTCGGACAGGGGGCTTTCTTT CASSLLFGQGAFF
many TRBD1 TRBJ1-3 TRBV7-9 TGTGCCAGCAGCGAAACTAAGACAGGGGACTCTGGAAACACCATATATTTT CASSETKTGDSGNTIYF
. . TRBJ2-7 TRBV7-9 TGTGCCAGCAGCTCCGTCGACCCGGCAGGCGAGCAGTACTTC CASSSVDPAGEQYF
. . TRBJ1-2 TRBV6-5 TGTGCCAGCAGTTACTCGATGGCTAACTATGGCTACACCTTC CASSYSMANYGYTF
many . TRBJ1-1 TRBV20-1 TGCAGTGCAGTACAGGGCCAAACCCATATGAACACTGAAGCTTTCTTT CSAVQGQTHMNTEAFF
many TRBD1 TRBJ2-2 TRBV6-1 TGTGCCAGCAGTGAATGGGACAGGACCGGGGAGCTGTTTTTT CASSEWDRTGELFF
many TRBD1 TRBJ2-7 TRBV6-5 TGTGCCAGCAGTTTCTCGACAGGGTCTATCTCCTACGAGCAGTACTTC CASSFSTGSISYEQYF
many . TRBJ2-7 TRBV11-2 TGTGCCAGCAGCTTAGATTCTCGACAGGCCTCCTACGAGCAGTACTTC CASSLDSRQASYEQYF
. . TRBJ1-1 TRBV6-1 TGTGCCAGCAGTGAGATCTTCACTGAAGCTTTCTTT CASSEIFTEAFF
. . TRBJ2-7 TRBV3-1 TGTGCCAGCAGCCCCGGGACACGGTACGAGCAGTACTTC CASSPGTRYEQYF